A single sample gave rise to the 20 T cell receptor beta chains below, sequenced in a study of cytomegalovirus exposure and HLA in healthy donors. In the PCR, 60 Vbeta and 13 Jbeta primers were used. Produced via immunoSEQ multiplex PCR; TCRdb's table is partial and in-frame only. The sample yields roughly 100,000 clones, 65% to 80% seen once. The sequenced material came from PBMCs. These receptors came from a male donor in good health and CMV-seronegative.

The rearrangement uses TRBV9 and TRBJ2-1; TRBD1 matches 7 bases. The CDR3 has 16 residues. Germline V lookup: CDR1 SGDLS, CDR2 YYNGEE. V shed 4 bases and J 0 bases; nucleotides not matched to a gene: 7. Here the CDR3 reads CASSPGGPISYNEQFF. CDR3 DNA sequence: TGTGCCAGCAGCCCAGGGGGACCGATCTCCTACAATGAGCAGTTCTTC.

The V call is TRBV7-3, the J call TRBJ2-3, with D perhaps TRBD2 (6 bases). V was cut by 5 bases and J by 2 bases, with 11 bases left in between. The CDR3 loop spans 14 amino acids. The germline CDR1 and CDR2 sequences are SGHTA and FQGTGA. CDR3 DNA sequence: TGTGCCAGCAGCGAAGGGACTCACACAGATACGCAGTATTTT. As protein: CASSEGTHTDTQYF.

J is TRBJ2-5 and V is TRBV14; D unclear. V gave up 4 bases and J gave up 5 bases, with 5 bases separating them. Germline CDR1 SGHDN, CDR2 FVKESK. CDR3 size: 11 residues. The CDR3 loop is CASSLGETQYF. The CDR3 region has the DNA TGTGCCAGCAGCCTCGGGGAGACCCAGTACTTC. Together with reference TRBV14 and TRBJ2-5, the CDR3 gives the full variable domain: EAGVTQFPSHSVIEKGQTVTLRCDPISGHDNLYWYRRVMGKEIKFLLHFVKESKQDESGMPNNRFLAERTGGTYSTLKVQPAELEDSGVYFCASSLGETQYFGPGTRLLVL.

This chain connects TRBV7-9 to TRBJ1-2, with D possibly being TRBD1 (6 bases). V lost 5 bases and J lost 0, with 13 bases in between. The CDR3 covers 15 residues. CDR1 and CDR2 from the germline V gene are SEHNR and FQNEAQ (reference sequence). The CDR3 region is CASSPGQQANYGYTF. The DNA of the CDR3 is TGTGCCAGCAGCCCAGGACAGCAAGCTAACTATGGCTACACCTTC.

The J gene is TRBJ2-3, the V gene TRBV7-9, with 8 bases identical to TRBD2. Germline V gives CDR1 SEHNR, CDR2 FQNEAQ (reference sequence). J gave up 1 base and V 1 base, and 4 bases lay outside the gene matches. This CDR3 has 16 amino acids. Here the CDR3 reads CASSLERGMGTDTQYF. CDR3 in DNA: TGTGCCAGCAGCTTAGAGCGGGGGATGGGCACAGATACGCAGTATTTT.

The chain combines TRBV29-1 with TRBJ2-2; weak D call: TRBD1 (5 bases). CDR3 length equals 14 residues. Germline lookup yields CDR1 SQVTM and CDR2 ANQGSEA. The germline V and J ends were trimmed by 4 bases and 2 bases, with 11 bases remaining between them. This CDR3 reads CSVVDTLNTGELFF. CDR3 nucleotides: TGCAGCGTTGTGGACACACTTAACACCGGGGAGCTGTTTTTT.

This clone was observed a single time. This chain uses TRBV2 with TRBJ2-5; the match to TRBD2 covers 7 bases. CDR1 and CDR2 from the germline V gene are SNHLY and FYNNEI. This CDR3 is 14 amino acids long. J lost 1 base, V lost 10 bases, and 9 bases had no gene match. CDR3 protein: CATGRDYLQETQYF. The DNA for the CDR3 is TGTGCCACCGGTCGGGACTACCTCCAAGAGACCCAGTACTTC.

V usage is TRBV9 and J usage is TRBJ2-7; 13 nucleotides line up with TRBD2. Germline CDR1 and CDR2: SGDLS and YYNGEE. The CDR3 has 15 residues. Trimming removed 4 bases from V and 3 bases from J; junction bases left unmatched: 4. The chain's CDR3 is CASSRTSGSIYEQYF. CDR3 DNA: TGTGCCAGCAGCCGGACTAGCGGGAGCATCTACGAGCAGTACTTC.

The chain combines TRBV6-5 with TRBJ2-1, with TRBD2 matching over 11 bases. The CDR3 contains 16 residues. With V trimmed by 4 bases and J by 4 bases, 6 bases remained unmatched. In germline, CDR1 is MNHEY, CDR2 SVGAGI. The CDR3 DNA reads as TGTGCCAGCAGTTCCCTAGCGGGAGGCAGGTACAATGAGCAGTTCTTC. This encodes CASSSLAGGRYNEQFF.

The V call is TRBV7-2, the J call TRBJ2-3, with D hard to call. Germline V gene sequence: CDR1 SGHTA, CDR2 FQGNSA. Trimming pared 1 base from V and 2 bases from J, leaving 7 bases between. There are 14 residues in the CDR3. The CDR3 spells CASSLDGNTDTQYF. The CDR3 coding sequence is TGTGCCAGCAGCTTAGACGGTAACACAGATACGCAGTATTTT.

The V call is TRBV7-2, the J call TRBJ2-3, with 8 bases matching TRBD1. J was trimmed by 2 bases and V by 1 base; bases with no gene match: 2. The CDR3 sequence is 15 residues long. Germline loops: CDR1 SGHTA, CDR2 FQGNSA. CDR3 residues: CASSLGQGNTDTQYF. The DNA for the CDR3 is TGTGCCAGCAGCTTAGGACAGGGGAACACAGATACGCAGTATTTT. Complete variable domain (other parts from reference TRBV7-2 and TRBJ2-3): GAGVSQSPSNKVTEKGKDVELRCDPISGHTALYWYRQSLGQGLEFLIYFQGNSAPDKSGLPSDRFSAERTGGSVSTLTIQRTQQEDSAVYLCASSLGQGNTDTQYFGPGTRLTVL.

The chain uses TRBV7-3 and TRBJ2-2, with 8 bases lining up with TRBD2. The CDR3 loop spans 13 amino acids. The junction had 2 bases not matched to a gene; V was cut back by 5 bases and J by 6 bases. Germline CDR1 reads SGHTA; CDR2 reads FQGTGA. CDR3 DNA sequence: TGTGCCAGCAGCCGGACTAGCCCCGGGGAGCTGTTTTTT. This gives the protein CASSRTSPGELFF.

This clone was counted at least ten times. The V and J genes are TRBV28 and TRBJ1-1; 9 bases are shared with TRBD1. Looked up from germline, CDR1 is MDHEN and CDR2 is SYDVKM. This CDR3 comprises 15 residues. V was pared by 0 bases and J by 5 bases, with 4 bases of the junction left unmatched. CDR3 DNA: TGTGCCAGCAGTTTATGGGGGACAGGGCGAACTGAAGCTTTCTTT. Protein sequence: CASSLWGTGRTEAFF.

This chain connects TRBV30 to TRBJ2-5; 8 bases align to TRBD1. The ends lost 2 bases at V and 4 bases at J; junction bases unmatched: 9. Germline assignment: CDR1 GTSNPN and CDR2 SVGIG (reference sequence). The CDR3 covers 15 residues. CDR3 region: CAWSTGTGGRETQYF. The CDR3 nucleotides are TGTGCCTGGAGTACCGGGACAGGAGGGCGAGAGACCCAGTACTTC.

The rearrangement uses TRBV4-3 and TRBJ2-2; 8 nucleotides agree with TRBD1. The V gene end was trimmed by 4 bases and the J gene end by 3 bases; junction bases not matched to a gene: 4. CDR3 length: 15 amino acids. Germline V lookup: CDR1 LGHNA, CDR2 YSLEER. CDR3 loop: CASSRGTGDTGELFF. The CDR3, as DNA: TGCGCCAGCAGCCGAGGGACAGGAGACACCGGGGAGCTGTTTTTT.

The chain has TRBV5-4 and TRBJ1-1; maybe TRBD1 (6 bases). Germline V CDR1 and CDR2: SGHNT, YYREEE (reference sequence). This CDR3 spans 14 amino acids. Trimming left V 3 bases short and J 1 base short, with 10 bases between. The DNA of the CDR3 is TGTGCCAGCAGCTGGGGGGGCGCGAACACTGAAGCTTTCTTT. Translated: CASSWGGANTEAFF.

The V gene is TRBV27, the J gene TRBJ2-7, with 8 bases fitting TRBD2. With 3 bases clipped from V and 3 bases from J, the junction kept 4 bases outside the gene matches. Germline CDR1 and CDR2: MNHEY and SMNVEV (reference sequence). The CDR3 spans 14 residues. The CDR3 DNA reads TGTGCCAGCAGTTTGCGGGGGGAGTTCTACGAGCAGTACTTC. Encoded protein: CASSLRGEFYEQYF.

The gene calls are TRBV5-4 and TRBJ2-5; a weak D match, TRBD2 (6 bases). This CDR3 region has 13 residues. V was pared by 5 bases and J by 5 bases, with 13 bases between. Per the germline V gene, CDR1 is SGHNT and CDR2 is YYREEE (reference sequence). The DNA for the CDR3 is TGTGCCAGCAGGAATACGGAGGGGGAGACCCAGTACTTC. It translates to CASRNTEGETQYF.

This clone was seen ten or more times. As DNA, the CDR3 is TGCAGCGTTGTACTAGCGGGGCCTAGCACAGATACGCAGTATTTT. Its protein is CSVVLAGPSTDTQYF. The rearrangement joins TRBV29-1 to TRBJ2-3; TRBD2 agrees at 10 bases. The CDR3 has 15 amino acids. The ends lost 4 bases at V and 0 bases at J; junction bases unmatched: 4. CDR1 SQVTM and CDR2 ANQGSEA come from the germline V gene.

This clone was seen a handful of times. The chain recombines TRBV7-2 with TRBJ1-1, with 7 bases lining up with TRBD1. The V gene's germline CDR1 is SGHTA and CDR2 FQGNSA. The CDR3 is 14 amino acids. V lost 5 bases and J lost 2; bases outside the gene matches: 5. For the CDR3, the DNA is TGTGCCAGCAGCCCCGGGACAGCAAACACTGAAGCTTTCTTT. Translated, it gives CASSPGTANTEAFF.